This T cell receptor (beta chain) was sequenced during a study of blood T cell repertoires in COVID-19. Germline V gene lookup returns CDR1 SGDLS and CDR2 YYNGEE. Losses at the gene ends were 9 bases for V and 2 bases for J; bases not matched to a gene: 9. There are 15 residues in the CDR3. Original data processing: Reference gene primer amplification gave nucleated cell count estimates. Clones were read by immunoSEQ multiplex PCR, and TCRdb kept only the in-frame ones, dropping some. V and J calls and clone size are given by that table; D and trimming were obtained from the DNA. The data show approximately 66,000 clones, just over 85% seen once.

The source of this sequence is a man aged 50 to 60 with active COVID-19. The rearrangement uses TRBV9 and TRBJ2-3; 10 nucleotides match TRBD2. The sequenced sample was peripheral blood. CDR3 protein: CATSTAGGVTDTQYF. CDR3 DNA sequence: TGTGCCACCAGTACAGCGGGAGGGGTCACAGATACGCAGTATTTT.